This TCR beta chain was sequenced in a study of neurological immune-mediated disorders. The cDNA was generated by 5'RACE with 10-nucleotide random UMIs. TCRdb passed the 5' RACE reads through MiXCR, listing each CDR3 protein once. The profile shows approximately 85,000 distinct CDR3 sequences, roughly an eighth of them singletons. Time point reported: longitudinal time-point 2. This clonotype was seen ten or more times. Its antigen is unidentified. The CDR3 length is 14 residues. V was pared by 6 bases and J by 6 bases, with 8 bases of the junction left unmatched. Study-level points and caveats: Multiple sclerosis patients had less TCR clonal expansion than even healthy controls, unlike HTLV-1-associated myelopathy.

This receptor was taken from a female donor with HTLV-1-associated myelopathy (HAM/TSP). The sample taken for sequencing was PBMCs. The chain couples TRBV12-3 or TRBV12-4 to TRBJ1-2; 9 bases match TRBD1. CDR3 sequence: CASSTDRGVNGYTF. The CDR3, as DNA: TGTGCCAGCAGCACGGACAGGGGTGTTAATGGCTACACCTTC.